This T cell receptor (beta chain) stems from a study of cytomegalovirus exposure and HLA in healthy donors. The PCR ran on 60 Vbeta and 13 Jbeta primers. Here immunoSEQ multiplex PCR was the method, and the copy in TCRdb shows in-frame clones only, minus some. The sample features over 100,000 clones, with 1.5% to 2% in its top ten. Germline-derived CDR1 and CDR2 are MDHEN and SYDVKM. The CDR3 length is 13 residues. The ends were cut back, 1 base at V and 4 bases at J, with 8 bases in the middle. The sequenced material came from PBMCs. The TCR was taken from a man aged 18 to 30 in good health and CMV-seronegative. The chain employs TRBV28 and TRBJ2-7; D unclear. Here the CDR3 DNA reads TGTGCCAGCAGTTTATTACCAGAATACGAGCAGTACTTC. Translation: CASSLLPEYEQYF.